The 16 T cell receptor beta chains given below trace back to one sample, sequenced in a study of blood T cell repertoires in COVID-19. The repertoire was sequenced with immunoSEQ multiplex PCR; TCRdb's copy has only in-frame clones and lacks some. Of 340,000 or so clones in the sample, around 83% were seen once. The sample consisted of peripheral blood. These receptors were taken from a man in his thirties or forties with active or convalescent COVID-19.

The chain has TRBV5-1 and TRBJ2-1; 12 nucleotides agree with TRBD2. The CDR3 sequence is 18 residues long. Germline CDR1 is SGHRS and CDR2 is YFSETQ. V gave up 6 bases and J gave up 0 bases; unmatched junction bases: 10. CDR3 sequence reads: CASTRLAGESSSYNEQFF. The CDR3 DNA sequence: TGCGCCAGCACCCGACTAGCGGGAGAATCGAGCTCCTACAATGAGCAGTTCTTC.

V usage is TRBV2 and J usage is TRBJ2-7, with a tentative D call TRBD1 (6 bases). V shed 2 bases and J shed 4 bases, with 15 bases lying between them. Germline values: CDR1 SNHLY, CDR2 FYNNEI. This CDR3 comprises 15 residues. The CDR3: CASSELRQGRYEQYF. DNA of the CDR3: TGTGCCAGCAGTGAATTAAGGCAGGGGAGATACGAGCAGTACTTC.

The rearrangement joins TRBV10-3 to TRBJ2-3, with 12 bases fitting TRBD2. CDR3 length equals 14 residues. J was trimmed by 7 bases and V by 7 bases; bases with no gene match: 6. Looked up from germline, CDR1 is ENHRY and CDR2 is SYGVKD. CDR3 DNA sequence: TGTGCCATCACCCTAGCGGGAGGGCCCCATACGCAGTATTTT. Amino acids: CAITLAGGPHTQYF.

This clone was observed a single time. The chain has TRBV7-2 and TRBJ1-2; tentatively, D is TRBD1 (6 bases). Trimming took 7 bases from V and 8 from J, leaving 17 bases between them. The CDR3 contains 13 residues. Germline V gene lookup returns CDR1 SGHTA and CDR2 FQGNSA. For the CDR3, the DNA is TGTGCCAGCACCCCCCACGGGGGGGCGGGCTACACCTTC. It is translated as CASTPHGGAGYTF.

The gene calls are TRBV11-3 and TRBJ1-6; D might be TRBD1 (5 bases). V lost 5 bases and J 9 bases, leaving 14 bases between the germline ends. CDR1 and CDR2 from the germline V gene are SGHNT and YENEEA. This CDR3 is built from 14 residues. The CDR3 coding sequence is TGTGCCAGCAGCCCGGAGCCTAGGGGTTCACCCCTCCACTTT. Translated: CASSPEPRGSPLHF.

This chain links TRBV11-3 with TRBJ2-4; TRBD2 matches at 7 bases. The germline gives CDR1 SGHNT, CDR2 YENEEA. The CDR3 has 15 amino acids. The trim removed 5 bases at V and 7 bases at J, leaving 11 bases unmatched. The CDR3 DNA reads as TGTGCCAGCAGCCAATATGGGGAGGGAACCAACATTCAGTACTTC. Residues: CASSQYGEGTNIQYF.

V is TRBV2 and J is TRBJ2-2; TRBD2 aligns across 11 bases. The CDR3 is made up of 16 amino acids. The V and J ends lost 5 bases and 0 bases, in that order; junction bases with no gene match: 2. In germline, CDR1 is SNHLY, CDR2 FYNNEI. The CDR3 is CASSKTSGANTGELFF. The CDR3 DNA reads as TGTGCCAGCAGTAAGACTAGCGGGGCGAACACCGGGGAGCTGTTTTTT.

The chain has TRBV5-4 and TRBJ1-1, with a possible D match to TRBD1 (6 bases). V shed 4 bases and J shed 0 bases, with 13 bases lying between them. The CDR3 runs to 15 residues. Germline V gives CDR1 SGHNT, CDR2 YYREEE (reference sequence). The CDR3 coding sequence is TGTGCCAGCAGCGAAAAGACAGGTCTGAACACTGAAGCTTTCTTT. As protein: CASSEKTGLNTEAFF.

This sequence joins TRBV4-3 and TRBJ1-1; D is possibly TRBD1 (5 bases). This CDR3 is 14 amino acids long. Per germline, CDR1 LGHNA and CDR2 YSLEER. The ends were cut back, 4 bases at V and 0 bases at J, with 9 bases in the middle. CDR3 in amino acids: CASSRQLMNTEAFF. CDR3 bases: TGCGCCAGCAGCCGACAGCTGATGAACACTGAAGCTTTCTTT.

The chain uses TRBV3-1 (or the pseudogene TRBV3-2) and TRBJ2-1; the match to TRBD1 covers 7 bases. The CDR3 loop spans 17 amino acids. V dropped 2 bases and J dropped 0; count of bases not matched to a gene: 7. CDR1 and CDR2 from the germline V gene are LGHDT and YNNKEL (reference sequence). The CDR3 loop reads CASSQPYGTASYNEQFF. CDR3 coding DNA: TGTGCCAGCAGCCAACCCTACGGGACAGCCTCCTACAATGAGCAGTTCTTC.

This clone has only one observation. The chain carries TRBV19 and TRBJ2-7; maybe TRBD2 (5 bases). This CDR3 has 12 residues. Trimming took off 8 bases at V and 6 bases at J, with 14 bases between the two ends. The germline CDR1 and CDR2 sequences are LNHDA and SQIVND (reference sequence). For the CDR3, the DNA is TGTGCCAGTTCAGCCGAGCGGCTCGAGCAGTACTTC. Its translation is CASSAERLEQYF.

The chain employs TRBV5-6 and TRBJ2-5; 13 bases line up with TRBD2. CDR1 SGHDT and CDR2 YYEEEE come from the germline V gene. The CDR3 consists of 16 residues. V was pared by 0 bases and J by 5 bases, with 4 bases of the junction left unmatched. CDR3 sequence: CASSLGLAGGGETQYF. CDR3 nucleotides: TGTGCCAGCAGCTTGGGACTAGCGGGAGGAGGGGAGACCCAGTACTTC.

V usage is TRBV2 and J usage is TRBJ1-5, with 7 bases matching TRBD1. V lost 4 bases and J lost 3; bases outside the gene matches: 3. Germline CDR1 reads SNHLY; CDR2 reads FYNNEI. This CDR3 is built from 14 residues. This CDR3 is CASSGTGYNQPQHF. The CDR3 nucleotides read TGTGCCAGCAGTGGGACAGGTTACAATCAGCCCCAGCATTTT.

The chain links TRBV18 to TRBJ1-6, with D unclear. CDR1 KGHSH and CDR2 LQKENI come from the germline V gene. CDR3 length equals 17 residues. Trimming cost V 0 bases and J 2 bases, with 11 bases left between them. DNA of the CDR3: TGTGCCAGCTCACCACCGGTAAAAAGCACCTATAATTCACCCCTCCACTTT. Its protein product is CASSPPVKSTYNSPLHF.

This chain joins TRBV29-1 and TRBJ1-4; D ambiguous. The CDR3 is 13 amino acids. Germline V gene lookup returns CDR1 SQVTM and CDR2 ANQGSEA. V lost 6 bases, J lost 5 bases, and 13 bases lay in between. The CDR3 loop reads CSVWPGGNEKLFF. The CDR3 DNA sequence: TGCAGCGTGTGGCCGGGAGGGAATGAAAAACTGTTTTTT.

V is TRBV11-3 and J is TRBJ1-1; D might be TRBD1 (6 bases). V lost 5 bases and J lost 3, with 10 bases in between. Germline V lookup: CDR1 SGHNT, CDR2 YENEEA. This CDR3 region has 13 residues. The CDR3 here is CASSVYRDTEAFF. CDR3 in DNA: TGTGCCAGCAGCGTCTACAGGGACACTGAAGCTTTCTTT.